One TCR beta chain is described in this entry. This record belongs to a study of blood T cell repertoires in COVID-19. Turning to the study itself: Both acute and convalescent COVID-19 samples were obtained from the United States, Italy and Spain. PBMCs, B-cell-depleted T cells, or T cells provided the cDNA or gDNA that made up the material.

The CDR3 is 15 amino acids. Germline CDR1 and CDR2: MNHEY and SMNVEV (reference sequence). The V and J ends lost 5 bases and 5 bases, in that order; junction bases with no gene match: 10. TCRdb's table, derived via immunoSEQ multiplex PCR, lists solely in-frame clones and lacks some. The data show some 73,000 clones, 82% seen once. V gene TRBV27 combines with J gene TRBJ2-5; 8 nucleotides agree with TRBD2. Sequencing was done on a sample of peripheral blood. This receptor was obtained from a woman in her sixties with acute or convalescent COVID-19. Here the CDR3 DNA reads TGTGCCAGCAGTCCTACCCGCGGGGGGAGGGAGACCCAGTACTTC. This sequence encodes CASSPTRGGRETQYF.